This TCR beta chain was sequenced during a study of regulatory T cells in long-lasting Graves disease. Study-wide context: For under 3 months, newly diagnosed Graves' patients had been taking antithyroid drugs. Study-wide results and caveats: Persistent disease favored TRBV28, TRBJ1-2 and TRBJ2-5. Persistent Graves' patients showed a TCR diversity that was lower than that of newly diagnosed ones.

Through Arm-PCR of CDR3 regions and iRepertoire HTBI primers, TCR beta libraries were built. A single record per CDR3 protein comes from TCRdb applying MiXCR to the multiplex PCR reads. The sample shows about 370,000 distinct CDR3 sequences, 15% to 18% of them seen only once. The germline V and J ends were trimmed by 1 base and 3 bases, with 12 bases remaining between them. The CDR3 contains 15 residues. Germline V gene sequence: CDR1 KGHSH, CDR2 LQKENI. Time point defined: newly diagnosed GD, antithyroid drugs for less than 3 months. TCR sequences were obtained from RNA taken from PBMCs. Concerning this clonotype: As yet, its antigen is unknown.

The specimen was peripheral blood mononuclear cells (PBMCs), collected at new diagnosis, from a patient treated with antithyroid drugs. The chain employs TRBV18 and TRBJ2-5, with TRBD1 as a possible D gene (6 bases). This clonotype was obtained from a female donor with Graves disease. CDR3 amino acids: CASSPQGVPKETQYF. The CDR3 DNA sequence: TGTGCCAGCTCACCACAGGGGGTTCCCAAAGAGACCCAGTACTTC.